The entry that follows covers one TCR beta chain sequence. Germline V gene data show CDR1 as LGHNA and CDR2 as YNFKEQ. The CDR3 extends over 12 amino acids. V lost 0 bases and J lost 3, with 3 bases in between. This specimen belongs to a study of CD8+ T cells in alopecia areata. Indicated treatment: oral pan-JAK inhibitor, 5-10 mg twice daily. Alopecia areata patients provided lesional scalp punch biopsies and peripheral blood. Following extraction, RNA underwent reverse transcription to cDNA, which served as the sequencing template. TCRdb's copy holds only in-frame clones and misses some; the assay was immunoSEQ multiplex PCR. Among around 200,000 clones listed, roughly three fifths were seen once.

The origin of this receptor is a human donor with alopecia areata. The J gene is TRBJ2-7, the V gene TRBV4-2; D is unclear. Here the sequenced sample was CD8+ T cells sorted from blood, taken at week 24, from a patient treated with tofacitinib. CDR3 protein: CASSQDLYEQYF. CDR3 DNA sequence: TGTGCCAGCAGCCAAGATCTCTACGAGCAGTACTTC.